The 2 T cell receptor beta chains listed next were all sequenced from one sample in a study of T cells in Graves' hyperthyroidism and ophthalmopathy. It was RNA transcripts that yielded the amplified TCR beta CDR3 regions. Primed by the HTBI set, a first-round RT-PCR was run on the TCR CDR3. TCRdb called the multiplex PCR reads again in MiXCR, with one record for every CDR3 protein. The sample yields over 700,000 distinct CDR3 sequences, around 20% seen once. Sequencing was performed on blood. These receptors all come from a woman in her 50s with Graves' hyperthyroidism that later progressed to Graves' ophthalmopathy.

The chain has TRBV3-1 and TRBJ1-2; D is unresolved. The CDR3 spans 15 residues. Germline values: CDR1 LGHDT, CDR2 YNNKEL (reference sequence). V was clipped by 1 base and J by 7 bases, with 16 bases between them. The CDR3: CASSQVNQKAVGYTF. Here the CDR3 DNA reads TGTGCCAGCAGCCAAGTAAACCAGAAGGCTGTTGGCTACACCTTC.

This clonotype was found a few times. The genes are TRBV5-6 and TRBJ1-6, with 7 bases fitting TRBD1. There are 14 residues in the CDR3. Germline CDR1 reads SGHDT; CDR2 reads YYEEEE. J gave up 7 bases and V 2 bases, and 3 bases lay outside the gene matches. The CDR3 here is CASSFIQGNSPLHF. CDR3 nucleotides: TGTGCCAGCAGCTTCATACAGGGGAATTCACCCCTCCACTTT.